The T cell receptor (beta chain) under discussion was sequenced for a study of blood T cell repertoires in COVID-19. The germline gives CDR1 SGDLS, CDR2 YYNGEE. V lost 2 bases and J 7 bases, leaving 16 bases between the germline ends. This CDR3 spans 15 amino acids. Profiled with immunoSEQ multiplex PCR; TCRdb holds only in-frame clones, not every one. The sample includes fewer than 250,000 clones, 75% to 90% seen only once; the top ten take roughly 0.69%. The chain uses TRBV9 and TRBJ2-1; tentative D call: TRBD2 (6 bases). This TCR was sampled from a man aged 40-49 years with acute or convalescent COVID-19. Sequenced input: peripheral blood. The CDR3 spells CASSVSSEFWNEQFF. For the CDR3, the DNA is TGTGCCAGCAGCGTGTCTAGCGAATTTTGGAATGAGCAGTTCTTC.